This TCR beta chain was found in a study of blood T cell repertoires in COVID-19. Study-wide background: The United States, Italy and Spain were the sources of the acute and convalescent COVID-19 samples. Nucleic acid was either cDNA or gDNA, and it came from T cells, B-cell-depleted T cells, or PBMCs.

Germline V gene lookup returns CDR1 MNHEY and CDR2 SMNVEV (reference sequence). Trimming removed 5 bases from V and 5 bases from J, with 15 bases in between. This CDR3 contains 14 residues. Original processing methods: Estimation of nucleated cell counts relied on the amplification of reference gene primers. The method was immunoSEQ multiplex PCR; TCRdb's version includes in-frame clones alone and lacks a portion of them. V and J calls and clone size are as listed in that table; D and trimming were resolved from the DNA. The data hold 210,000 or so clones, with 85% to 90% observed a single time. The chain links TRBV27 to TRBJ2-5; D perhaps matches TRBD1 (5 bases). The sequence derives from a man in his fifties or sixties with acute or convalescent COVID-19. Sequencing was carried out using peripheral blood. CDR3 bases: TGTGCCAGCAGTGGTACAAGGGGCCTGGAGACCCAGTACTTC. Translated: CASSGTRGLETQYF.